This record looks at one T cell receptor beta chain sequence and its context. The antigen remains undetermined. The sample is drawn from a study of shared clonotypes between healthy human individuals. Study observations and caveats: In contrast to clonotypes shared by all four donors, non-shared clonotypes had lower generation probabilities.

In the CD4+ fraction, cells were divided into CD45RA+ naive and CD45RA-negative memory subsets. Per germline, CDR1 LNHDA and CDR2 SQIVND (reference sequence). The CDR3 spans 16 residues. Losses at the gene ends were 4 bases for V and 6 bases for J; bases not matched to a gene: 7. In the authors' workflow: For the immunoSEQ data, sequences were junction-only without quality scores, so filtering differed. Assay used: immunoSEQ multiplex PCR; TCRdb lists only in-frame clones, some missing. That table gives V, J and clone size, and the DNA gave D and trimming. The data contain about 2.3 million clones, around 90% of them singletons.

Material: naive CD4+ T cells from PBMCs. As for subset: CD45RA+ positively selected. J is TRBJ2-1 and V is TRBV19; 12 nucleotides agree with TRBD2. This sequence originates from a man aged 18 to 30 in good health. Some clones in this sample may be carry-over from other donors' samples. CDR3 sequence: CASSTMTSGSINEQFF. CDR3 coding DNA: TGTGCCAGTAGTACCATGACTAGCGGGAGCATCAATGAGCAGTTCTTC.